This T cell receptor beta chain was sequenced during a study of early T cells in non-severe SARS-CoV-2 infection. Study-level information: Bulk RNA from unsorted whole blood was sequenced; chains were unpaired.

TCRdb analysed the 5' RACE reads with MiXCR anew, one entry per CDR3 protein. In the table there are more than 15,000 distinct CDR3 sequences, less than 6.5% of which are singletons. This specimen was whole blood, taken at baseline. This receptor was taken from an adult who was a healthcare worker with PCR-confirmed SARS-CoV-2 infection or an uninfected control (not recorded which).

CDR3 DNA: TGCAGTGCTAGAGTGCAAGACAGGGGAGCTTTCTTT. As protein: CSARVQDRGAFF. The rearrangement links TRBV20-1 to TRBJ1-1; 8 nucleotides agree with TRBD1. The CDR3 is 12 residues long. Germline values: CDR1 DFQATT, CDR2 SNEGSKA (reference sequence). V was pared by 1 base and J by 10 bases, with 5 bases of the junction left unmatched.